This TCR beta chain was identified during a study of blood T cells in healthy people across ages. The germline CDR1 and CDR2 sequences are LGHDT and YNNKEL (reference sequence). V gave up 3 bases and J gave up 5 bases; unmatched junction bases: 9. CDR3 length equals 15 residues. A note on this clonotype: No antigen is known for it.

Regarding the study as a whole: The authors considered diversity estimates from one million T cells to be underestimates.

It was with a sample-barcoded 5' primer and a J-beta primer mix that a second PCR of about 6 to 11 cycles was run. TCRdb redid the calling of the 5' RACE reads with MiXCR, one entry per CDR3 protein. The sample lists about 290,000 distinct CDR3 sequences; around 30% were seen once. V is TRBV3-1 and J is TRBJ1-2, with TRBD1 matching 7 bases. The sequenced sample was blood. This clonotype originated in a woman between 65 and 79 years old in good health. CDR3 in DNA: TGTGCCAGCAGCCACCCGGGGACAGCCACTTATGGCTACACCTTC. Protein sequence: CASSHPGTATYGYTF.